Below, 17 T cell receptor beta chains from the same sample are listed, as sequenced in a study of shared clonotypes between healthy human individuals. Data came from immunoSEQ multiplex PCR; TCRdb stores just in-frame clones and leaves some out. The sample contains 600,000 to 700,000 clones, 60% to 75% of which appear only once. Input material: memory CD4+ T cells sorted from blood. Stated subset: CD45RA-negative fraction. The receptors originated from a woman in her thirties in good health.

In DNA form, the CDR3 reads TGTGCCAGCAGGCTACAGGGAGCTCAGCCCCAGCATTTT. Translating it yields CASRLQGAQPQHF. This chain uses TRBV2 with TRBJ1-5, with a possible D match to TRBD1 (6 bases). In germline, CDR1 is SNHLY, CDR2 FYNNEI. V lost 6 bases to trimming and J lost 6 bases, with 12 bases between them. This CDR3 has 13 residues.

This sequence joins TRBV9 and TRBJ2-7; the match to TRBD2 covers 8 bases. Germline V CDR1 and CDR2: SGDLS, YYNGEE. The length of the CDR3 is 14 residues. Unmatched junction bases numbered 10, after V lost 4 bases and J lost 7 bases. The CDR3 nucleotides are TGTGCCAGCAGCCCCAGTACCGGGGGGGGAGAGCAGTACTTC. This codes for CASSPSTGGGEQYF.

This clone was picked up one time. The V gene is TRBV7-8, the J gene TRBJ2-7, with D unresolved. This CDR3 has 15 residues. Germline V lookup: CDR1 SGHVS, CDR2 FQNEAQ. The V and J ends lost 1 base and 2 bases respectively, with 12 bases between them. Here the CDR3 reads CASSLGAYWPYEQYF. In DNA form, the CDR3 reads TGTGCCAGCAGCTTAGGTGCTTATTGGCCCTACGAGCAGTACTTC.

The V gene is TRBV18, the J gene TRBJ2-3; D call uncertain. This CDR3 has 12 residues. In germline, CDR1 is KGHSH, CDR2 LQKENI. Between the trimmed V and J ends, which lost 3 bases and 6 bases, there was a span of 7 bases. CDR3 amino acids: CASSPIIDTQYF. The CDR3 DNA is TGTGCCAGCTCACCGATAATCGATACGCAGTATTTT.

The chain employs TRBV4-1 and TRBJ1-4; D possibly corresponds to TRBD1 (5 bases). V lost 7 bases and J lost 5, with 20 bases in between. CDR1 and CDR2 (germline): MGHRA, YSYEKL. The CDR3 is 16 amino acids. The chain's CDR3 is CASNPGPTYGNEKLFF. DNA for the CDR3: TGCGCCAGCAACCCGGGACCTACCTACGGGAATGAAAAACTGTTTTTT.

The genes are TRBV4-2 and TRBJ2-2; D unresolved. Germline V gives CDR1 LGHNA, CDR2 YNFKEQ. The V end was cut by 5 bases, the J end by 6 bases, with 13 bases between. This CDR3 has 14 amino acids. CDR3 nucleotides: TGTGCCAGCAGCACAACCACCAGGTCCGGGGAGCTGTTTTTT. Translated, it gives CASSTTTRSGELFF.

J is TRBJ2-7 and V is TRBV7-9; D unclear. Germline lookup yields CDR1 SEHNR and CDR2 FQNEAQ (reference sequence). The CDR3 is 13 amino acids. V dropped 4 bases and J dropped 5 bases, with 12 bases sitting between them. CDR3 in DNA: TGTGCCAGCAGCTCCCAACCGTTAGACGAGCAGTACTTC. It yields the protein CASSSQPLDEQYF.

The J gene is TRBJ1-1, the V gene TRBV7-8; D is possibly TRBD1 (5 bases). V shed 0 bases and J shed 0 bases, with 20 bases lying between them. This CDR3 is built from 19 residues. Per germline, CDR1 SGHVS and CDR2 FQNEAQ. The chain's CDR3 is CASSLAAVTGNAMNTEAFF. CDR3 nucleotides: TGTGCCAGCAGCTTAGCTGCGGTAACAGGTAACGCAATGAACACTGAAGCTTTCTTT.

The rearrangement joins TRBV18 to TRBJ1-2; TRBD1 agrees at 8 bases. The V gene's germline CDR1 is KGHSH and CDR2 LQKENI. This CDR3 is built from 15 residues. With V trimmed by 2 bases and J by 0 bases, 2 bases remained unmatched. The CDR3 region has the DNA TGTGCCAGCTCACCAAGGACAGGGACTAACTATGGCTACACCTTC. Translation: CASSPRTGTNYGYTF.

The V and J genes are TRBV5-1 and TRBJ2-1; D is uncertain. V was clipped by 0 bases and J by 3 bases, with 7 bases between them. CDR1 is SGHRS and CDR2 is YFSETQ in the germline V gene. This CDR3 has 14 residues. This CDR3 reads CASSLDGVYNEQFF. CDR3 bases: TGCGCCAGCAGCTTGGATGGGGTCTACAATGAGCAGTTCTTC. The whole variable domain, filled in from reference TRBV5-1 and TRBJ2-1, reads KAGVTQTPRYLIKTRGQQVTLSCSPISGHRSVSWYQQTPGQGLQFLFEYFSETQRNKGNFPGRFSGRQFSNSRSEMNVSTLELGDSALYLCASSLDGVYNEQFFGPGTRLTVL.

V gene TRBV11-2 combines with J gene TRBJ1-2; 8 bases are a match to TRBD1. The V gene end was trimmed by 3 bases and the J gene end by 4 bases; junction bases not matched to a gene: 7. The CDR3 consists of 15 residues. CDR1 is SGHAT and CDR2 is FQNNGV in the germline V gene. CDR3 region: CASSLAGGVTYGYTF. DNA for the CDR3: TGTGCCAGCAGCTTGGCAGGGGGCGTCACCTATGGCTACACCTTC. Using reference TRBV11-2 and TRBJ1-2 for the parts outside the CDR3, the full variable domain is EAGVAQSPRYKIIEKRQSVAFWCNPISGHATLYWYQQILGQGPKLLIQFQNNGVVDDSQLPKDRFSAERLKGVDSTLKIQPAKLEDSAVYLCASSLAGGVTYGYTFGSGTRLTVV.

V usage is TRBV28 and J usage is TRBJ1-1; D remains unclear. Trimming left V 2 bases short and J 11 bases short, with 12 bases between. The CDR3 is made up of 12 amino acids. Per the germline V gene, CDR1 is MDHEN and CDR2 is SYDVKM. This chain's CDR3 is CASSLNPAGAFF. The CDR3 DNA is TGTGCCAGCAGTTTAAACCCCGCCGGGGCTTTCTTT.

V and J are TRBV29-1 and TRBJ1-1, with 7 bases matching TRBD1. The V gene's germline CDR1 is SQVTM and CDR2 ANQGSEA. Trimming at V came to 5 bases and at J to 1 base, leaving 4 bases not matched to a gene. The CDR3 spans 13 residues. The CDR3 loop is CSVRGQQNTEAFF. DNA for the CDR3: TGCAGCGTTCGGGGACAGCAGAACACTGAAGCTTTCTTT.

The chain joins TRBV27 to TRBJ1-1; no clear D. CDR1 MNHEY and CDR2 SMNVEV come from the germline V gene (reference sequence). This CDR3 comprises 14 residues. V was pared by 6 bases and J by 4 bases, with 15 bases between. The chain's CDR3 is CASSTPSRGTEAFF. The CDR3 DNA reads TGTGCCAGCAGCACACCCTCCCGAGGCACTGAAGCTTTCTTT.

Worth noting for this clone: Since a much larger clone is just one base distant, this may be a read error. The chain recombines TRBV7-6 with TRBJ1-2; D ambiguous. This CDR3 comprises 14 residues. V was pared by 1 base and J by 1 base, with 7 bases between. Germline CDR1 SGHVS, CDR2 FNYEAQ. CDR3 sequence: CASSLDRYNYGYTF. DNA of the CDR3: TGTGCCAGCAGCTTAGATCGGTATAACTATGGCTACACCTTC.

A word on this clone: Other nucleotide sequences in the sample specify the same CDR3. The gene calls are TRBV5-1 and TRBJ1-2; D remains unclear. Germline CDR1 reads SGHRS; CDR2 reads YFSETQ. The CDR3 contains 13 residues. The V gene lost 0 bases and the J gene lost 5 bases, with 8 bases spanning the gap. The CDR3 protein is CASSLGERYGYTF. CDR3 DNA: TGCGCCAGCAGCTTGGGGGAGCGGTATGGCTACACCTTC.

The rearrangement joins TRBV30 to TRBJ1-3, with no clear D. CDR3 length equals 14 residues. Germline CDR1 and CDR2: GTSNPN and SVGIG (reference sequence). Trimming took 0 bases from V and 7 from J, leaving 13 bases between them. The CDR3 here is CAWSVTAGWNTIYF. CDR3 nucleotide sequence: TGTGCCTGGAGTGTAACAGCGGGGTGGAACACCATATATTTT.